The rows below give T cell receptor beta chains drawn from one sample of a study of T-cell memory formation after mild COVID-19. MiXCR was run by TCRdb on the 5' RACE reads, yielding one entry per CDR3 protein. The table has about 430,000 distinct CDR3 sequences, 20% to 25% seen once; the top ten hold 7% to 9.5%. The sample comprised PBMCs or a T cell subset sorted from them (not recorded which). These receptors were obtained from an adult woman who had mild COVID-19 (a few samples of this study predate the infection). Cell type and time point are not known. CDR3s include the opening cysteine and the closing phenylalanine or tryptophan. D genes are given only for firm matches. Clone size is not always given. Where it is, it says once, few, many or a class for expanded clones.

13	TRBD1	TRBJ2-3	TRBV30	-	TGTGCCTGGATCGGACAGGGGCCAGATACGCAGTATTTT	CAWIGQGPDTQYF
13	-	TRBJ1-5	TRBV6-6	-	TGTGCCAGCACCTCATGGGGACGGCAGCCCCAGCATTTT	CASTSWGRQPQHF
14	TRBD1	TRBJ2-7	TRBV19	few	TGTGCCAGCTGCGACGGACAGGGAAATTACGAGCAGTACTTC	CASCDGQGNYEQYF
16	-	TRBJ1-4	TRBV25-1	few	TGTGCCAGCAGTGAATCGGGAGGCCAGGGTGAGGAGAAACTGTTTTTT	CASSESGGQGEEKLFF
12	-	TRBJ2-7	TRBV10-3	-	TGTGCCATCGGGGAGAGCTCCTACGAGCAGTACTTC	CAIGESSYEQYF
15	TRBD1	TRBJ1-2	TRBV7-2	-	TGTGCCAGCAGCTCTTCCGGGACAGGGCTCTATGGCTACACCTTC	CASSSSGTGLYGYTF
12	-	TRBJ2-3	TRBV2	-	TGTGCCAGGTCTCTTCTCACAGATACGCAGTATTTT	CARSLLTDTQYF
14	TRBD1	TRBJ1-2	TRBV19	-	TGTGCCAGTACCGCGGACAGGGGCCTATATGGCTACACCTTC	CASTADRGLYGYTF
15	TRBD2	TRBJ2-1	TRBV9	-	TGTGCCAGCAGCGTTCGATTAGCGGGGTTCAATGAGCAGTTCTTC	CASSVRLAGFNEQFF
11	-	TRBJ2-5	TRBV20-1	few	TGCAGTGCTCGGGTCGGGGGCACCCAGTACTTC	CSARVGGTQYF
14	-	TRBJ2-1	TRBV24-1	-	TGTGCCACCAGTGATGCAGGGTCCTACAATGAGCAGTTCTTC	CATSDAGSYNEQFF
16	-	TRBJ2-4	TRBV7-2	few	TGTGCCAGCAGCGGTCAGGGTCAGCTTGCCAAAAACATTCAGTACTTC	CASSGQGQLAKNIQYF
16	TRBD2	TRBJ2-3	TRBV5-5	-	TGTGCCAGCAACAGAAGACTAGCGGGAGACACAGATACGCAGTATTTT	CASNRRLAGDTDTQYF
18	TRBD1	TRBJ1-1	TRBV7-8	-	TGTGCCAGCAGCCTAACGACAGGGGGCAACCGTATGAACACTGAAGCTTTCTTT	CASSLTTGGNRMNTEAFF
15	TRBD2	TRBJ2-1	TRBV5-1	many	TGCGCCAGCAGCTTGGATCTAGCGGGAGGTCGGGAGCAGTTCTTC	CASSLDLAGGREQFF
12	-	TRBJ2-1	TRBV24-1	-	TGTGCCACCACATCTTGGGACAATGAGCAGTTCTTC	CATTSWDNEQFF
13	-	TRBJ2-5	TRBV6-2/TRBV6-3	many	TGTGCCAGCAGTTACTCGGAACTCCTACCCCGGTACTTC	CASSYSELLPRYF
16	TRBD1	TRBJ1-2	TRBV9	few	TGTGCCAGCAGCGGAGCCCCGGACAGGGCAAACTATGGCTACACCTTC	CASSGAPDRANYGYTF
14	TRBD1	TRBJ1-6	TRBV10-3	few	TGTGCCATCAGTGGGGACAGGGGGAATTCACCCCTCCACTTT	CAISGDRGNSPLHF
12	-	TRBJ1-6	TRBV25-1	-	TGTGCCAGCAAGGGGGGCGGTTCACCCCTCCACTTT	CASKGGGSPLHF
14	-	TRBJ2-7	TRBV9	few	TGTGCCAGCAGCCCCCTTCGGGAGACCTTCGAGCAGTACTTC	CASSPLRETFEQYF
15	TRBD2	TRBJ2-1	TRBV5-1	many	TGCGCCAGCAAAGGAGGGGAGGGGATATACAATGAGCAGTTCTTC	CASKGGEGIYNEQFF
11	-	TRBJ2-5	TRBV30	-	TGTGCCTGGAGTGCACAAGAGACCCAGTACTTC	CAWSAQETQYF
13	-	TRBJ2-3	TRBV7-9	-	TGTGCCGCGACGCGGTCTAACACAGATACGCAGTATTTT	CAATRSNTDTQYF
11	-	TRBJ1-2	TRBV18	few	TGTGCCAGCTCACCGAGGGACGGCTACACCTTC	CASSPRDGYTF
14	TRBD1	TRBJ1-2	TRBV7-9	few	TGTGCCAGCAGCTTGACAGGGTCCCCCTATGGCTACACCTTC	CASSLTGSPYGYTF
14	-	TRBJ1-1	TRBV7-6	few	TGTGCCAGCAGCTTAGCGGCCGGGGGCCCTGAAGCTTTCTTT	CASSLAAGGPEAFF
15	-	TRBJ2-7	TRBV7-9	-	TGTGCCAGCAGCCTGGGGCTGGGCCTAAACTACGAGCAGTACTTC	CASSLGLGLNYEQYF
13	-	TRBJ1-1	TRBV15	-	TGTGCCACCAGCAGAGTTGGGGGGGCTGAAGCTTTCTTT	CATSRVGGAEAFF
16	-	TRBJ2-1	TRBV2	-	TGTGCCAGCAGTGAAGTAAGGGGCCGGGGGTACAATGAGCAGTTCTTC	CASSEVRGRGYNEQFF
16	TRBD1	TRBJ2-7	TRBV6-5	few	TGTGCCAGCAGTCAGCCGGGACAGGCTAGCTCCTACGAGCAGTACTTC	CASSQPGQASSYEQYF
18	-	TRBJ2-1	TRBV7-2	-	TGTGCCAGCAGCTTCCCTAGGGGGGCGGGCCTAAAGGGGAATGAGCAGTTCTTC	CASSFPRGAGLKGNEQFF
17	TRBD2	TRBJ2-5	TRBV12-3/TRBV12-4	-	TGTGCCAGCAGTCGACGCTTGGGACTAGCGGATCAAGAGACCCAGTACTTC	CASSRRLGLADQETQYF
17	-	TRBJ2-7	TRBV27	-	TGTGCCAGCAGTTTATCCGGACACTCTTTCGGGGCCTACGAGCAGTACTTC	CASSLSGHSFGAYEQYF
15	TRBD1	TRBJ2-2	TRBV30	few	TGTGCCTGGAGTGTAGAGAGGGGGCAAACCGGGGAGCTGTTTTTT	CAWSVERGQTGELFF
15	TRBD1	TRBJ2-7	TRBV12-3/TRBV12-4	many	TGTGCCAGCAGTTTAATGGGACAGGTTTTGCACGAGCAGTACTTC	CASSLMGQVLHEQYF
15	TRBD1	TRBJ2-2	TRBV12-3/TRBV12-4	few	TGTGCCAGCAGTTTCCCGGACAGGGGGCCCGGGGAGCTGTTTTTT	CASSFPDRGPGELFF
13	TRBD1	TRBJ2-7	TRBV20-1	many	TGCAGTGCTAGCCGGGACAGCTCCTACGAGCAGTACTTC	CSASRDSSYEQYF
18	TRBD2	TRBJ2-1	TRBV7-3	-	TGTGCCAGCAGCTTAAGGCCAGGGACTAGCGGGGCCTACAATGAGCAGTTCTTC	CASSLRPGTSGAYNEQFF
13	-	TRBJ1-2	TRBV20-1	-	TGCAGTGCTAGGAGGGATCTTGACTATGGCTACGCCTTC	CSARRDLDYGYAF
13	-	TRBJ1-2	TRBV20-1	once	TGCAGTGCCAGGAAGGAGGTGGACTATGGCTACACCTTC	CSARKEVDYGYTF
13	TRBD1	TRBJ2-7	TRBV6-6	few	TGTGCCAGCAGTCCGAGGGGGCTAGACGAGCAGTACTTC	CASSPRGLDEQYF
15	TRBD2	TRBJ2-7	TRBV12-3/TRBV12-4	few	TGTGCCACCTCCCACCCGGTCGGGGGGTCCTACGAGCAGTACTTC	CATSHPVGGSYEQYF
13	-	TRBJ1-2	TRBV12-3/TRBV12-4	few	TGTGCCAGCGGGGTACCGAGAGGCTATGGCTACACCTTC	CASGVPRGYGYTF
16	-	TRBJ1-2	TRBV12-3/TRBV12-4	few	TGTGCCAGCAGTCGTACCTTGGGGGGGGCTAACTATGGCTACACCTTC	CASSRTLGGANYGYTF
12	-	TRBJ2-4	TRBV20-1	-	TGCAGTGCTAGAGAAGGCGGTAACATTCAGTACTTC	CSAREGGNIQYF